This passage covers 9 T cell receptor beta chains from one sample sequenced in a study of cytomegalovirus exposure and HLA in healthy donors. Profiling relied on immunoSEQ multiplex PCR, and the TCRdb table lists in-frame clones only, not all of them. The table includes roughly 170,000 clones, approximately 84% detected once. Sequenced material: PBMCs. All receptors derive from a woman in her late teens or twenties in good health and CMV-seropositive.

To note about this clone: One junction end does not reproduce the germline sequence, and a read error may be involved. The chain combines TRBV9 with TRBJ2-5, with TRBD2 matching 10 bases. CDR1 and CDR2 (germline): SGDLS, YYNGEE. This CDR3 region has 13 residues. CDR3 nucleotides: TGTGCCAGTAGCGGGGGGCTTGGAGAGACCCAGTACTTC. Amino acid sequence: CASSGGLGETQYF.

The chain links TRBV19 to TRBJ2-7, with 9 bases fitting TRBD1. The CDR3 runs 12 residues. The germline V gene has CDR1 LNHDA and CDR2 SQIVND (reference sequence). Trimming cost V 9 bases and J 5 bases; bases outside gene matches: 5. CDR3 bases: TGTGCCAGCCGGGACAGGGAGCACGAGCAGTACTTC. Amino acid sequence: CASRDREHEQYF.

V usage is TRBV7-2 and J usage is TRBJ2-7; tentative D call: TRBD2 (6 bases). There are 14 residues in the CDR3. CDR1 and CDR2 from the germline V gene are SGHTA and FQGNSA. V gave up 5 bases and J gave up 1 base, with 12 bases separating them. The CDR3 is CASSPGRLSYEQYF. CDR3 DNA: TGTGCCAGCAGCCCCGGGAGATTATCCTACGAGCAGTACTTC.

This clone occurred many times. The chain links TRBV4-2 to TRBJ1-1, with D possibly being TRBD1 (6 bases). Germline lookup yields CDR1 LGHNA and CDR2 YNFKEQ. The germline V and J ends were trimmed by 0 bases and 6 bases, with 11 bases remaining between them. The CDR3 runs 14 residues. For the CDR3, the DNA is TGTGCCAGCAGCCAAGAAGGGGGGGCCGCTGAAGCTTTCTTT. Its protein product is CASSQEGGAAEAFF.

The chain's CDR3 is CASPPRGQPQPQHF. CDR3 in DNA: TGTGCCAGTCCCCCGCGGGGACAGCCTCAGCCCCAGCATTTT. The rearrangement joins TRBV19 to TRBJ1-5, with 7 nucleotides matching TRBD1. Germline CDR1 is LNHDA and CDR2 is SQIVND (reference sequence). V was pared by 8 bases and J by 6 bases, with 10 bases of the junction left unmatched. CDR3 length equals 14 residues. The variable domain in full, with the rest retrieved from reference TRBV19 and TRBJ1-5, is DGGITQSPKYLFRKEGQNVTLSCEQNLNHDAMYWYRQDPGQGLRLIYYSQIVNDFQKGDIAEGYSVSREKKESFPLTVTSAQKNPTAFYLCASPPRGQPQPQHFGDGTRLSIL.

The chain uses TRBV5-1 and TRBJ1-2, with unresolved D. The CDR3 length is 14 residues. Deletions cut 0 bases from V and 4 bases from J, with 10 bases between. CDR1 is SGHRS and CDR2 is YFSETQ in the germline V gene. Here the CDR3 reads CASSLDNRIYGYTF. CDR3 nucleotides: TGCGCCAGCAGCTTGGACAACAGAATCTATGGCTACACCTTC.

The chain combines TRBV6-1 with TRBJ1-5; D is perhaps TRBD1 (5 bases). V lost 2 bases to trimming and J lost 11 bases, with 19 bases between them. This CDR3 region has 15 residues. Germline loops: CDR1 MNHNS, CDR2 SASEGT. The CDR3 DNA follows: TGTGCCAGCAGTGAAAAGGTAACAGGCTCCTTGACCCAGCATTTT. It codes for CASSEKVTGSLTQHF.

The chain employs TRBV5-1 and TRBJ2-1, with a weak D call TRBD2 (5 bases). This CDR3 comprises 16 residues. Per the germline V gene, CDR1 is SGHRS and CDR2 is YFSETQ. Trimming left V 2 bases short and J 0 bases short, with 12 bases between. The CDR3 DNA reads TGCGCCAGCAGCTTAAACGCGGGTAGCTCCTACAATGAGCAGTTCTTC. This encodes CASSLNAGSSYNEQFF.

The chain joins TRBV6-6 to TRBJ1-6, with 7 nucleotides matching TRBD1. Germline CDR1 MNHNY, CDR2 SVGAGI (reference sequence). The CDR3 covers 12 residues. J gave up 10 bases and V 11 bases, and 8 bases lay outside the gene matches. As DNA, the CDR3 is TGTGCCGCAGGGACAGAATCATCACCCCTCCACTTT. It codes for CAAGTESSPLHF.